Presented here are 8 T cell receptor beta chains from one specimen sequenced in a study of shared clonotypes between healthy human individuals. Using immunoSEQ multiplex PCR, the repertoire was profiled, and TCRdb retains in-frame clones only, with some absent. Of some 500,000 clones in the sample, 95% to 97% are singletons; the top ten hold 0.06%. Sequenced sample: naive CD4+ T cells sorted from blood. Subset of the sample: CD45RA+ positively selected. The receptors here all came from a woman under 40 in good health.

In DNA, the CDR3 is TGTGCCAGCAGCTTTGGCGGCGAGGGCTACGAGCAGTACTTC. It is translated as CASSFGGEGYEQYF. This chain uses TRBV5-5 with TRBJ2-7; D might be TRBD2 (5 bases). Deletions cut 2 bases from V and 3 bases from J, with 12 bases between. This CDR3 has 14 residues. Germline loops: CDR1 SGHKS, CDR2 YYEKEE (reference sequence).

V gene TRBV19 combines with J gene TRBJ2-5; TRBD1 aligns across 9 bases. Losses at the gene ends were 7 bases for V and 2 bases for J; bases not matched to a gene: 5. Germline-derived CDR1 and CDR2 are LNHDA and SQIVND (reference sequence). CDR3 length: 14 residues. The CDR3 here is CASKQGAEQETQYF. CDR3 bases: TGTGCCAGTAAACAGGGGGCGGAGCAAGAGACCCAGTACTTC. The full variable domain, in which reference TRBV19 and TRBJ2-5 provide the parts outside the CDR3, is DGGITQSPKYLFRKEGQNVTLSCEQNLNHDAMYWYRQDPGQGLRLIYYSQIVNDFQKGDIAEGYSVSREKKESFPLTVTSAQKNPTAFYLCASKQGAEQETQYFGPGTRLLVL.

The V and J genes are TRBV28 and TRBJ2-2, with D possibly being TRBD1 (6 bases). Trimming cost V 11 bases and J 7 bases, with 14 bases left between them. CDR1 is MDHEN and CDR2 is SYDVKM in the germline V gene. The CDR3 runs 12 residues. CDR3 sequence (DNA): TGTGCCTCATATACAGGGATCGGGGAGCTGTTTTTT. It is translated as CASYTGIGELFF. The entire variable domain, with the rest obtained from reference TRBV28 and TRBJ2-2, is as follows: DVKVTQSSRYLVKRTGEKVFLECVQDMDHENMFWYRQDPGLGLRLIYFSYDVKMKEKGDIPEGYSVSREKKERFSLILESASTNQTSMYLCASYTGIGELFFGEGSRLTVL.

This clone was seen only a few times. The rearrangement joins TRBV18 to TRBJ1-3; TRBD1 matches at 11 bases. The CDR3 sequence is 16 residues long. V lost 1 base and J lost 2; bases outside the gene matches: 1. CDR1 and CDR2 (germline): KGHSH, LQKENI. Here the CDR3 reads CASSPLDRGPGNTIYF. Here the CDR3 DNA reads TGTGCCAGCTCACCACTGGACAGGGGGCCTGGAAACACCATATATTTT.

This chain uses TRBV5-6 with TRBJ1-1, with 7 bases aligning to TRBD1. This CDR3 has 13 residues. Per germline, CDR1 SGHDT and CDR2 YYEEEE. The V and J ends lost 7 bases and 2 bases, in that order; junction bases with no gene match: 5. CDR3 sequence: CASGGQLNTEAFF. The CDR3 DNA reads as TGTGCCAGCGGGGGACAGCTAAACACTGAAGCTTTCTTT.

The V gene is TRBV28, the J gene TRBJ2-6; D assignment may be TRBD1 or TRBD2 (7 bases each). The CDR3 length is 16 residues. CDR1 MDHEN and CDR2 SYDVKM come from the germline V gene. CDR3 region: CAAREGAISGANVLTF. CDR3 nucleotides: TGTGCAGCAAGGGAGGGGGCGATCTCTGGGGCCAACGTCCTGACTTTC.

This chain connects TRBV29-1 to TRBJ2-5; D gene uncertain. The V end lost 7 bases, the J end lost 2 bases, and 20 bases lay between the germline ends. Germline CDR1 SQVTM, CDR2 ANQGSEA. CDR3 length equals 15 residues. The CDR3 DNA reads as TGCAGCGCTACACCCCAGGACCTGGAGCAAGAGACCCAGTACTTC. It codes for CSATPQDLEQETQYF.

This chain links TRBV18 with TRBJ2-1; D gene uncertain. The CDR3 sequence is 13 residues long. Germline values: CDR1 KGHSH, CDR2 LQKENI. Trimming pared 3 bases from V and 7 bases from J, leaving 10 bases between. Here the CDR3 reads CASSPAVGNEQFF. In DNA, the CDR3 is TGTGCCAGCTCACCGGCAGTAGGGAATGAGCAGTTCTTC.